This T cell receptor (beta chain) came from a study of regulatory T cells in long-lasting Graves disease. Construction of the TCR beta libraries employed iRepertoire HTBI primers in conjunction with Arm-PCR of CDR3 regions. TCRdb ran MiXCR on the multiplex PCR reads and lists one entry per CDR3 protein. In the table there are under 450,000 distinct CDR3 sequences, 23% of which are singletons. In this sample, this clonotype turned up a few times. The antigen is not known. This sample's time point: persistent/refractory GD, antithyroid drugs over 5 years with positive TRAb. PBMC-extracted RNA yielded the TCR library. Whole-study results and caveats: TCR diversity in persistent Graves' patients was below that of newly diagnosed ones.

The source of this sequence is a woman between 35 and 50 years old with Graves disease. Source: peripheral blood mononuclear cells (PBMCs), taken when the disease was refractory, from a patient treated with antithyroid drugs.

CDR3 residues: CASSLSGAVSQETQYF. The DNA for the CDR3 is TGTGCCAGCAGCTTAAGCGGAGCGGTCAGTCAAGAGACCCAGTACTTC. The V and J genes are TRBV7-9 and TRBJ2-5; weak D call: TRBD2 (5 bases). The CDR3 has 16 amino acids. Trimming shortened V by 2 bases and J by 2 bases, and 15 bases separated the two germline ends. Germline assignment: CDR1 SEHNR and CDR2 FQNEAQ (reference sequence).